A selection of T cell receptor beta chains follows, all from one sample in a study of cytomegalovirus exposure and HLA in healthy donors. Produced via immunoSEQ multiplex PCR; TCRdb's table is partial and in-frame only. Among around 100,000 clones listed, 79% were seen once. The sample consisted of PBMCs. All receptors come from a woman between 40 and 55 years old in good health and CMV-seronegative. CDR3s include the opening cysteine and the closing phenylalanine or tryptophan. The D gene is left open where the match is weak. Expanded clones get a size class; other rows say once, few or many, or leave the size out.

abundance,d_gene,j_gene,v_gene,CDR3nt,CDR3aa
few,.,TRBJ2-5,TRBV18,TGTGCCAGCTCACCACTTCAGGGGCGTGAAGAGACCCAGTACTTC,CASSPLQGREETQYF
once,.,TRBJ2-7,TRBV19,TGTGCCAGTAGTATTAGTGAGTCCTCCTACGAGCAGTACTTC,CASSISESSYEQYF
few,.,TRBJ1-1,TRBV7-9,TGTGCCAGCAGCTTCAGCGGTGAGGGCACTGAAGCTTTCTTT,CASSFSGEGTEAFF
.,TRBD1,TRBJ2-7,TRBV7-2,TGTGCCAGCAGCCGGGACAGGGGAAACTCCTACGAGCAGTACTTC,CASSRDRGNSYEQYF
few,.,TRBJ1-2,TRBV7-2,TGTGCCAGCAGCTTAGACGGGGGGTCGAGAGGCTACACCTTC,CASSLDGGSRGYTF
.,TRBD1,TRBJ1-1,TRBV5-1,TGCGCCAGCTCCTATCCGGGACAGGGGGCTGAAAGAACCACTGAAGCTTTCTTT,CASSYPGQGAERTTEAFF
.,.,TRBJ2-5,TRBV4-1,TGCGCCAGCAGCCAAGATGGGTCCGTTGCGGGGACCCAGTACTTC,CASSQDGSVAGTQYF
.,TRBD2,TRBJ2-5,TRBV19,TGTGCCAGTAGTTTCCGCGGGGGGGAGGAAGAGACCCAGTACTTC,CASSFRGGEEETQYF
few,TRBD1,TRBJ1-1,TRBV28,TGTGCCAGCAGTCAAGCGGACAGGGTAGGCACTGAAGCTTTCTTT,CASSQADRVGTEAFF
.,.,TRBJ1-5,TRBV28,TGTGCCAGCAGTTTTCAGGGATCTAGGAGCAATCAGCCCCAGCATTTT,CASSFQGSRSNQPQHF
.,TRBD2,TRBJ2-3,TRBV5-6,TGTGCCAGCAGCTCACGGACTAGTTGGGGAGCAGATACGCAGTATTTT,CASSSRTSWGADTQYF
.,TRBD1,TRBJ1-1,TRBV11-2,TGTGCCAGCAGCTTGGGACAGGGCGGCACTGAAGCTTTCTTT,CASSLGQGGTEAFF
.,.,TRBJ1-1,TRBV29-1,TGCAGCGTTGAAGTAGCGGCAGGGTTAAGAGCTGAAGCTTTCTTT,CSVEVAAGLRAEAFF
.,TRBD1,TRBJ2-7,TRBV2,TGTGCCAGCTGGGCAGGGGGACGGGAGCAGTACTTC,CASWAGGREQYF
.,TRBD1,TRBJ1-1,TRBV28,TGTGCCAGCAGTGCTATCCCGGGACAGTTGAACACTGAAGCTTTCTTT,CASSAIPGQLNTEAFF
.,.,TRBJ1-2,TRBV29-1,TGCAGCGTTCTCGGAGGGGAGGATGGCTACACCTTC,CSVLGGEDGYTF
.,TRBD1,TRBJ2-7,TRBV16,TGTGCCAGCAGCCCGACCGGGACAGGCTACGAGCAGTACTTC,CASSPTGTGYEQYF
.,TRBD1,TRBJ2-3,TRBV4-1,TGCGCCAGCAGCCAAGAAAGGAGTGGGGAGACAGGGGAGACAGATACGCAGTATTTT,CASSQERSGETGETDTQYF
once,.,TRBJ2-1,TRBV25-1,TGTGCCAGCAGTGAATCCAGCGGCGCGCTTATTGAGCAGTTCTTC,CASSESSGALIEQFF
.,.,TRBJ1-5,TRBV7-9,TGTGCCAGCAGCTTGGAAGGGGTTCAGCCCCAGCATTTT,CASSLEGVQPQHF
.,TRBD1,TRBJ2-2,TRBV2,TGTGCCAGCAGACGTGGGGACAGCGCGAACACCGGGGAGCTGTTTTTT,CASRRGDSANTGELFF
.,.,TRBJ1-4,TRBV28,TGTGCCACCACCCTAGGGGCCAACGAAAATGAAAAACTGTTTTTT,CATTLGANENEKLFF
.,TRBD2,TRBJ2-5,TRBV30,TGTGCCTGGAGTGTAGGGAGCGGGAGAAGGGAGACCCAGTACTTC,CAWSVGSGRRETQYF
.,.,TRBJ1-5,TRBV28,TGTGCCAGCAGTTCCAACAATCAGCCCCAGCATTTT,CASSSNNQPQHF
once,.,TRBJ1-1,TRBV5-1,TGCGCCAGCAGCCCACTTCTTACCACCGGCACTGAAGCTTTCTTT,CASSPLLTTGTEAFF
.,.,TRBJ1-4,TRBV7-9,TGTTCCAGCAGCTTAGGGGACACCCCAACTAATGAAAAACTGTTTTTT,CSSSLGDTPTNEKLFF
.,.,TRBJ1-2,TRBV4-1,TGCGCCAGCAGCCAAGAGCAGTACTATGGCTACACCTTC,CASSQEQYYGYTF
few,.,TRBJ1-2,TRBV18,TGTGCCAGCTCACCGCCGGGAAGTACGAGCTATGGCTACACCTTC,CASSPPGSTSYGYTF
few,.,TRBJ2-3,TRBV19,TGTGCCAGTAGCATGGGCCTAGCCCCCACAGATACGCAGTATTTT,CASSMGLAPTDTQYF
.,.,TRBJ2-7,TRBV19,TGTGCCAGTAGTCGATCAGGAAGAGGGATCAACTACGAGCAGTACTTC,CASSRSGRGINYEQYF
.,.,TRBJ2-1,TRBV6-1,TGTGCCAGCAGTGAACTACTGAATGAGCAGTTCTTC,CASSELLNEQFF
.,.,TRBJ2-2,TRBV6-5,TGTGCCAGCAGCCGCCGGGCCAGGGAAGACGGGGAGCTGTTTTTT,CASSRRAREDGELFF
.,.,TRBJ2-1,TRBV7-8,TGTGCCAGCAGCTTCACGGGGTACGAGCAGTTCTTC,CASSFTGYEQFF
.,.,TRBJ2-7,TRBV25-1,TGTGCCAGCAGTGATTCGCCCGGGACCTACGAGCAGTACTTC,CASSDSPGTYEQYF
once,.,TRBJ2-2,TRBV19,TGTGCCAGTAGTATTCGCAGACTGACCCGGTCCACCGGGGAGCTGTTTTTT,CASSIRRLTRSTGELFF
.,.,TRBJ1-4,TRBV4-3,TGCGCCAGCAGCCAAGAGCAGGACAGCTCTAATGAAAAACTGTTTTTT,CASSQEQDSSNEKLFF
.,.,TRBJ1-3,TRBV9,TGTGCCAGCAGCGTAGTAGGTGCCGCACTGGAGAATTCTGGAAACACCATATATTTT,CASSVVGAALENSGNTIYF
.,TRBD1,TRBJ2-7,TRBV5-1,TGCGCCAGCAGCTTCAGGGACAGGGCCTACGAGCAGTACTTC,CASSFRDRAYEQYF
few,.,TRBJ2-1,TRBV7-9,TGTGCCAGCAGTCAGGGGAGTGAGCAGTTCTTC,CASSQGSEQFF
few,.,TRBJ2-7,TRBV4-1,TGCGCCAGCAGCCAAGATAAGGTTGGTGGACTAAGGCTTAGCTCCTACGAGCAGTACTTC,CASSQDKVGGLRLSSYEQYF
.,.,TRBJ1-2,TRBV13,TGTGCCAGTAGCGGGAGGGCAGGCTATGGCTACACCTTC,CASSGRAGYGYTF